The 22 T cell receptor beta chains listed next were all sequenced from one sample in a study of blood T cell repertoires in COVID-19. Some clones are missing from TCRdb's copy, which holds only in-frame ones; the method was immunoSEQ multiplex PCR. The sample has some 120,000 clones, 88% seen once. Sequenced sample: peripheral blood. These receptors all come from a man aged 45-65 years with acute or convalescent COVID-19.

This chain connects TRBV4-2 to TRBJ2-1, with 10 bases fitting TRBD2. V was clipped by 0 bases and J by 9 bases; unmatched bases: 11. The V gene's germline CDR1 is LGHNA and CDR2 YNFKEQ. There are 17 residues in the CDR3. CDR3 nucleotides: TGTGCCAGCAGCCAAGATGGAAGCGGGAGGGCCGCGCGTGAGCAGTTCTTC. Amino acid sequence: CASSQDGSGRAAREQFF.

The genes are TRBV7-2 and TRBJ2-2; no clear D gene. Trimming left V 2 bases short and J 6 bases short, with 16 bases between. Germline CDR1 is SGHTA and CDR2 is FQGNSA. The CDR3 is 16 amino acids. DNA for the CDR3: TGTGCCAGCAGCTTACTAAGCGCAGCATACTCCGGGGAGCTGTTTTTT. Protein sequence: CASSLLSAAYSGELFF.

This clone occurred once. V and J are TRBV30 and TRBJ1-2, with D tentatively TRBD1 (5 bases). Per germline, CDR1 GTSNPN and CDR2 SVGIG (reference sequence). V lost 3 bases to trimming and J lost 6 bases, with 17 bases between them. The CDR3 runs 14 residues. The CDR3 sequence: CAWSLSQDWDGYTF. In nucleotides, the CDR3 is TGTGCCTGGAGCCTTTCACAGGATTGGGATGGCTACACCTTC.

The V gene is TRBV3-1 (or the pseudogene TRBV3-2), the J gene TRBJ2-2, with no clear D. The germline V gene has CDR1 LGHDT and CDR2 YNNKEL (reference sequence). This CDR3 has 17 residues. Deletions cut 3 bases from V and 4 bases from J, with 18 bases between. The CDR3 is CASSHSRSSRSTGELFF. The CDR3 coding sequence is TGTGCCAGCAGCCATAGTCGCTCGAGTAGGAGCACCGGGGAGCTGTTTTTT.

V gene TRBV19 combines with J gene TRBJ1-2; 7 bases match TRBD1. Germline trimming cut 5 bases from V and 7 bases from J; bases unmatched to any gene: 13. Germline V gene lookup returns CDR1 LNHDA and CDR2 SQIVND (reference sequence). This CDR3 comprises 15 residues. This CDR3 is CASSSPDRIGFGYTF. The CDR3 DNA is TGTGCCAGTAGTTCCCCGGACAGGATCGGATTTGGCTACACCTTC.

This chain joins TRBV19 and TRBJ1-5, with D possibly matching TRBD1 (5 bases). V shed 6 bases and J shed 0 bases, with 12 bases lying between them. The CDR3 length is 15 residues. Germline CDR1 and CDR2: LNHDA and SQIVND (reference sequence). The DNA for the CDR3 is TGTGCCAGTAGCCGGGGACTCCCTAGCAATCAGCCCCAGCATTTT. Its translation: CASSRGLPSNQPQHF.

The chain carries TRBV7-2 and TRBJ1-5, with TRBD1 identical over 7 bases. The junction had 1 base not matched to a gene; V was cut back by 5 bases and J by 0 bases. This CDR3 spans 14 amino acids. Germline CDR1 and CDR2: SGHTA and FQGNSA. The CDR3 nucleotides are TGTGCCAGCAGCAGACAGGGTAGCAATCAGCCCCAGCATTTT. It yields the protein CASSRQGSNQPQHF.

The chain is built from TRBV2 and TRBJ2-1, with D possibly TRBD2 on 7 matching bases. From germline, CDR1 is SNHLY and CDR2 FYNNEI. Between the trimmed V and J ends, which lost 4 bases and 10 bases, there was a span of 17 bases. The CDR3 has 14 residues. The CDR3 loop reads CASSGLRGDTEQFF. Written as DNA, the CDR3 is TGTGCCAGCAGTGGGCTCCGGGGGGACACAGAGCAGTTCTTC.

The chain joins TRBV5-4 to TRBJ2-5; 8 nucleotides align to TRBD1. Trimming cost V 8 bases and J 4 bases; bases outside gene matches: 4. This CDR3 is built from 12 residues. The V gene's germline CDR1 is SGHNT and CDR2 YYREEE (reference sequence). The DNA of the CDR3 is TGTGCCAGTCCAGGGGGCCTAGAGACCCAGTACTTC. Its translation is CASPGGLETQYF.

CDR3 in amino acids: CSASWREGPTYNEQFF. The DNA of the CDR3 is TGCAGTGCTAGTTGGCGGGAGGGCCCCACCTACAATGAGCAGTTCTTC. The V call is TRBV20-1, the J call TRBJ2-1; TRBD2 matches 9 bases. CDR1 DFQATT and CDR2 SNEGSKA come from the germline V gene (reference sequence). There are 16 residues in the CDR3. V lost 3 bases and J lost 2; bases outside the gene matches: 8.

The chain is built from TRBV2 and TRBJ1-1; 7 bases map to TRBD1. The germline V gene encodes CDR1 SNHLY and CDR2 FYNNEI. The V and J ends lost 6 bases and 7 bases, in that order; junction bases with no gene match: 2. The CDR3 consists of 11 residues. The CDR3 region is CASRRQGEAFF. The CDR3 DNA sequence: TGTGCCAGCAGGAGACAGGGTGAAGCTTTCTTT.

The chain links TRBV9 to TRBJ1-2; perhaps TRBD1 as D (5 bases). This CDR3 is 14 amino acids long. Germline V CDR1 and CDR2: SGDLS, YYNGEE. V was trimmed by 4 bases and J by 8 bases, leaving 18 bases between them. CDR3 DNA sequence: TGTGCCAGCAGCCCATATGACAGCGCCGGGGGCTACACCTTC. It translates to CASSPYDSAGGYTF.

The rearrangement uses TRBV11-2 and TRBJ1-5, with D possibly matching TRBD1 (6 bases). Germline assignment: CDR1 SGHAT and CDR2 FQNNGV. Trimming stripped 2 bases from V and 4 bases from J, with 12 bases between. The CDR3 has 15 residues. The CDR3 reads CASSLSWGQNQPQHF. The CDR3 DNA reads as TGTGCCAGCAGCTTAAGTTGGGGGCAAAATCAGCCCCAGCATTTT.

V usage is TRBV5-1 and J usage is TRBJ1-5, with 8 bases lining up with TRBD1. CDR1 is SGHRS and CDR2 is YFSETQ in the germline V gene. CDR3 length equals 14 residues. V was clipped by 5 bases and J by 4 bases; unmatched bases: 5. DNA for the CDR3: TGCGCCAGCAGTTCCGGGACAGGTAATCAGCCCCAGCATTTT. It yields the protein CASSSGTGNQPQHF.

The chain links TRBV6-5 to TRBJ2-3; the D is unclear. The CDR3 loop spans 15 amino acids. The germline V gene has CDR1 MNHEY and CDR2 SVGAGI. V was trimmed by 6 bases and J by 2 bases, leaving 15 bases between them. Here the CDR3 DNA reads TGTGCCAGCAGGGCGGAACCGAGGATCACAGATACGCAGTATTTT. Residues: CASRAEPRITDTQYF.

The chain recombines TRBV14 with TRBJ1-2; maybe TRBD1 (5 bases). CDR3 length equals 15 residues. CDR1 is SGHDN, CDR2 FVKESK, per germline. Trimming removed 0 bases from V and 4 bases from J, with 12 bases in between. CDR3 coding DNA: TGTGCCAGCAGCCAAGAAGATGGGGCTGGCTATGGCTACACCTTC. Encoded protein: CASSQEDGAGYGYTF.

The chain is built from TRBV29-1 and TRBJ1-1, with unresolved D. V lost 4 bases, J lost 4 bases, and 7 bases lay in between. The CDR3 runs to 11 residues. CDR1 is SQVTM and CDR2 is ANQGSEA in the germline V gene. DNA of the CDR3: TGCAGCGTTGCACGGGGCACTGAAGCTTTCTTT. It specifies CSVARGTEAFF.

The chain couples TRBV6-5 to TRBJ2-7; no definite D call. Germline loops: CDR1 MNHEY, CDR2 SVGAGI. V dropped 10 bases and J dropped 3 bases, with 13 bases sitting between them. The CDR3 totals 12 residues. The CDR3 is CATSELGYEQYF. Written as DNA, the CDR3 is TGTGCCACCTCGGAGCTAGGCTACGAGCAGTACTTC.

The chain couples TRBV5-1 to TRBJ2-1; no clear D gene. There are 13 residues in the CDR3. Trimming pared 0 bases from V and 6 bases from J, leaving 7 bases between. Germline V CDR1 and CDR2: SGHRS, YFSETQ. This CDR3 is CASSLVVSNEQFF. As DNA, the CDR3 is TGCGCCAGCAGCTTGGTTGTATCCAATGAGCAGTTCTTC.

The gene calls are TRBV5-1 and TRBJ2-4, with a tentative D call TRBD1 (6 bases). V lost 1 base and J lost 7, with 12 bases in between. Germline values: CDR1 SGHRS, CDR2 YFSETQ. This CDR3 spans 14 amino acids. The CDR3 coding sequence is TGCGCCAGCAGCTTGTCTACTAGGGGGAACATTCAGTACTTC. It encodes CASSLSTRGNIQYF.

The rearrangement links TRBV9 to TRBJ1-4, with 10 nucleotides matching TRBD1. Per germline, CDR1 SGDLS and CDR2 YYNGEE. The CDR3 consists of 16 residues. The J segment lost 7 bases and the V segment lost 2 bases, leaving 8 bases of the junction unmatched. CDR3 protein: CASSVGRGTGVEKLFF. DNA of the CDR3: TGTGCCAGCAGCGTGGGGAGAGGGACAGGGGTTGAAAAACTGTTTTTT.

J is TRBJ2-7 and V is TRBV29-1; maybe TRBD1 (7 bases). The germline V gene has CDR1 SQVTM and CDR2 ANQGSEA. This CDR3 contains 14 residues. The V end lost 4 bases, the J end lost 4 bases, and 17 bases lay between the germline ends. For the CDR3, the DNA is TGCAGCGTTGCCTCAGGGGGGATGAGGTACGAGCAGTACTTC. Residues: CSVASGGMRYEQYF.